Included here is one TCR beta chain sequence, with context. The antigen remains unidentified. This record comes from a study of beta chain features in type 1 diabetes. Study-level results: Type 1 diabetes patients had moderately but significantly shorter TCRB CDR3s in all four CD4+ subsets.

The whole isolated RNA underwent reverse transcription, so sequencing captured expressed TCRB transcripts. Repertoires were generated with immunoSEQ multiplex PCR, while TCRdb's copy carries only in-frame clones and drops some. Of 300,000 to 350,000 clones detected, approximately 12% appear once; the ten largest clones hold roughly 0.015%. This CDR3 has 12 amino acids. Germline V gene data show CDR1 as LNHDA and CDR2 as SQIVND (reference sequence). V lost 3 bases and J lost 7, with 7 bases in between. The sequencing input was naive CD4+ T cells from blood. This chain uses TRBV19 with TRBJ2-1; no firm D call. This TCR came from a woman aged 18-29 years with type 1 diabetes. The CDR3 DNA follows: TGTGCCAGTAGTATGGGCCGAAATGAGCAGTTCTTC. Translating gives CASSMGRNEQFF.